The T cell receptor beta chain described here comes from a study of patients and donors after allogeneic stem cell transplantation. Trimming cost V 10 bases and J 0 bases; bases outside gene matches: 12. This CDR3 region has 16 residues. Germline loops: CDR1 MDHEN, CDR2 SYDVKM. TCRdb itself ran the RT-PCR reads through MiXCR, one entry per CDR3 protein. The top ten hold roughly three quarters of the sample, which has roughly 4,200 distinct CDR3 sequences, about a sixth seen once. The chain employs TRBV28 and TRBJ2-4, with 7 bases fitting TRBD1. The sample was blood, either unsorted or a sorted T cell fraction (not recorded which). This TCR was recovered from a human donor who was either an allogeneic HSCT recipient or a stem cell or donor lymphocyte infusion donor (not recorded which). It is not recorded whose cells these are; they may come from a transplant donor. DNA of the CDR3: TGTGCCACCCTGAGGGGGCAGTCCTTAGCCAAAAACATTCAGTACTTC. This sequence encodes CATLRGQSLAKNIQYF.